The present TCR beta chain was sequenced within a study of cytomegalovirus exposure and HLA in healthy donors. PCR amplification relied on 60 Vbeta primers (plus 13 Jbeta primers). Measured with immunoSEQ multiplex PCR; TCRdb has only the in-frame clones, and not every one. The repertoire consists of fewer than 150,000 clones, with 73% occurring once and the leading ten covering about an eighth. To note about this clone: Its antigen is not identified.

Germline assignment: CDR1 SQVTM and CDR2 ANQGSEA. With 6 bases removed from V and 1 base from J, the gap between germline ends came to 9 bases. The length of the CDR3 is 13 residues. Study findings and constraints: Being indistinguishable, some V segments were excluded, TRBV6-2 and TRBV6-3 among them.

This clonotype was sampled from a human donor in good health. Sequenced material: PBMCs. The gene calls are TRBV29-1 and TRBJ2-2; no clear D. The CDR3 DNA is TGCAGCGTCGTCAGACAGAACACCGGGGAGCTGTTTTTT. It yields the protein CSVVRQNTGELFF.